A single T cell receptor beta chain is shown here with its context. The source of the sample is a study of technical replicates of blood from several donors. Only in-frame clones appear in the TCRdb table, and some are missing; sequencing was by immunoSEQ multiplex PCR. This table has about 62,000 clones, nearly 90% appearing once. The CDR3 length is 14 residues. Germline CDR1 and CDR2: SGDLS and YYNGEE. The V end lost 0 bases, the J end lost 1 base, and 8 bases lay between the germline ends. Sequenced: PBMCs. This chain uses TRBV9 with TRBJ2-7; possible D gene TRBD1, 5 bases. The TCR sequence derives from a human donor in good health. Some clones in this sample may be carry-over from other donors' samples. The CDR3 nucleotides are TGTGCCAGCAGCGTAGACGGACAATCCTACGAGCAGTACTTC. Translating gives CASSVDGQSYEQYF.